The 26 T cell receptor beta chains below come from one sample, sequenced in a study of a mutant IDH1 vaccine in newly diagnosed glioma. Data came from immunoSEQ multiplex PCR; TCRdb stores just in-frame clones and leaves some out. In the table there are tens of thousands of clones, around 86% of which are singletons. Regarding time point: baseline, week 1 (first vaccination visit). Treatment specified: pre-vaccination baseline after standard-of-care therapy. The source material was PBMCs, sampled from a glioma patient treated with radiotherapy, temozolomide or both. Receptors originate from a young man with glioma.

The chain uses TRBV5-1 and TRBJ2-7, with D unresolved. The germline gives CDR1 SGHRS, CDR2 YFSETQ. With 5 bases removed from V and 0 bases from J, the gap between germline ends came to 9 bases. The length of the CDR3 is 13 residues. CDR3 coding DNA: TGCGCCAGCAGACACTCTCTCTCCTACGAGCAGTACTTC. This gives the protein CASRHSLSYEQYF.

This clone was counted once. The rearrangement uses TRBV19 and TRBJ1-6; no definite D call. Germline V lookup: CDR1 LNHDA, CDR2 SQIVND (reference sequence). V shed 0 bases and J shed 9 bases, with 6 bases lying between them. The length of the CDR3 is 13 residues. This CDR3 reads CASSIEAGSPLHF. The CDR3 DNA follows: TGTGCCAGTAGTATAGAGGCCGGTTCACCCCTCCACTTT.

This chain connects TRBV28 to TRBJ1-2; TRBD1 matches 8 bases. This CDR3 is 14 amino acids long. With V trimmed by 4 bases and J by 5 bases, 6 bases remained unmatched. Germline values: CDR1 MDHEN, CDR2 SYDVKM. CDR3 DNA: TGTGCCAGCAGTTCAACCAGGGGGCAATATGGCTACACCTTC. Its translation is CASSSTRGQYGYTF.

This clone was seen a handful of times. This chain joins TRBV19 and TRBJ1-4, with D possibly TRBD1 on 5 matching bases. CDR1 is LNHDA, CDR2 SQIVND, per germline (reference sequence). The V end was cut by 7 bases, the J end by 3 bases, with 21 bases between. This CDR3 is 17 amino acids long. The CDR3 spells CASTSRLAGRPNEKLFF. The CDR3, as DNA: TGTGCCAGTACCTCGAGGTTGGCAGGGAGGCCTAATGAAAAACTGTTTTTT.

This chain uses TRBV27 with TRBJ2-7; a weak D match, TRBD1 (6 bases). The CDR3 is 15 amino acids. V was shortened by 6 bases and J by 3 bases, with 18 bases between the two germline ends. Germline-derived CDR1 and CDR2 are MNHEY and SMNVEV (reference sequence). Here the CDR3 reads CASSPTDRQRYEQYF. The CDR3 nucleotides are TGTGCCAGCAGCCCCACTGACAGGCAACGCTACGAGCAGTACTTC.

The gene calls are TRBV12-5 and TRBJ2-1, with 11 positions matching TRBD2. V was clipped by 0 bases and J by 1 base; unmatched bases: 17. This CDR3 contains 22 residues. Germline V gene lookup returns CDR1 LGHNT and CDR2 FRNRAP. CDR3 in DNA: TGTGCTAGTGGTTTGGTACCGGGACTAGCGGTGATCGATGGTGGGTCCTACAATGAGCAGTTCTTC. It encodes CASGLVPGLAVIDGGSYNEQFF.

The chain combines TRBV2 with TRBJ2-3, with D perhaps TRBD2 (7 bases). Germline loops: CDR1 SNHLY, CDR2 FYNNEI. The ends were cut back, 3 bases at V and 5 bases at J, with 15 bases in the middle. This CDR3 contains 15 residues. CDR3 in DNA: TGTGCCAGCAGTGAGGAGGAGGGGGGGGTAGATACGCAGTATTTT. It translates to CASSEEEGGVDTQYF.

V usage is TRBV2 and J usage is TRBJ2-5; D may correspond to TRBD1 or TRBD2 (5 bases each). This CDR3 has 14 amino acids. Germline V gives CDR1 SNHLY, CDR2 FYNNEI. The germline V and J ends were trimmed by 3 bases and 0 bases, with 8 bases remaining between them. CDR3 sequence reads: CASSDSGHQETQYF. For the CDR3, the DNA is TGTGCCAGCAGTGATTCGGGGCACCAAGAGACCCAGTACTTC. Complete variable domain (other parts from reference TRBV2 and TRBJ2-5): EPEVTQTPSHQVTQMGQEVILRCVPISNHLYFYWYRQILGQKVEFLVSFYNNEISEKSEIFDDQFSVERPDGSNFTLKIRSTKLEDSAMYFCASSDSGHQETQYFGPGTRLLVL.

V gene TRBV11-2 combines with J gene TRBJ2-3; D gene unclear. The CDR3 totals 12 residues. V gave up 3 bases and J gave up 8 bases, with 9 bases separating them. Per the germline V gene, CDR1 is SGHAT and CDR2 is FQNNGV. The CDR3 loop is CASSLGTLTQYF. CDR3 bases: TGTGCCAGCAGCTTGGGCACTCTTACGCAGTATTTT.

The J gene is TRBJ1-5, the V gene TRBV7-9; 7 nucleotides match TRBD1. The CDR3 contains 14 residues. Per the germline V gene, CDR1 is SEHNR and CDR2 is FQNEAQ (reference sequence). After removal of 5 bases from V and 6 bases from J, the junction contained 7 bases not matched to a gene. The CDR3 nucleotides read TGTGCCAGCAGCGCTGACAGGGTCGGTCAGCCCCAGCATTTT. This translates into CASSADRVGQPQHF.

The chain couples TRBV4-1 to TRBJ2-7; a weak D match, TRBD2 (7 bases). Trimming shortened V by 1 base and J by 2 bases, and 15 bases separated the two germline ends. The CDR3 is 16 amino acids. Looked up from germline, CDR1 is MGHRA and CDR2 is YSYEKL. The CDR3 DNA follows: TGCGCCAGCAGCCAAGCTGGGGGGGCGACCACCTACGAGCAGTACTTC. It yields the protein CASSQAGGATTYEQYF.

The J gene is TRBJ2-7, the V gene TRBV19; D call uncertain. The length of the CDR3 is 13 residues. V lost 0 bases to trimming and J lost 5 bases, with 8 bases between them. CDR1 is LNHDA, CDR2 SQIVND, per germline (reference sequence). CDR3 loop: CASSIDEVNEQYF. The CDR3 DNA reads TGTGCCAGTAGTATAGATGAGGTGAACGAGCAGTACTTC.

The chain joins TRBV2 to TRBJ1-2, with 11 bases that match TRBD1. V shed 10 bases, J shed 2 bases, and the junction held 6 bases outside the gene matches. Germline V gene sequence: CDR1 SNHLY, CDR2 FYNNEI. CDR3 length: 14 amino acids. The CDR3 nucleotides read TGTGCCATTACCGGGACAGGGGGAAACTATGGCTACACCTTC. Its protein is CAITGTGGNYGYTF. The variable domain in full, with the rest retrieved from reference TRBV2 and TRBJ1-2, is EPEVTQTPSHQVTQMGQEVILRCVPISNHLYFYWYRQILGQKVEFLVSFYNNEISEKSEIFDDQFSVERPDGSNFTLKIRSTKLEDSAMYFCAITGTGGNYGYTFGSGTRLTVV.

The chain recombines TRBV4-1 with TRBJ1-6; D unclear. Trimming left V 1 base short and J 7 bases short, with 17 bases between. The CDR3 consists of 17 residues. Germline V lookup: CDR1 MGHRA, CDR2 YSYEKL. The CDR3 coding sequence is TGCGCCAGCAGCCAAGCGTCTCGGGTACAAGAGAATTCACCCCTCCACTTT. Its protein product is CASSQASRVQENSPLHF.

J is TRBJ2-2 and V is TRBV7-6, with a weak D call TRBD2 (5 bases). CDR3 length: 15 amino acids. CDR1 SGHVS and CDR2 FNYEAQ come from the germline V gene. Trimming took off 5 bases at V and 1 base at J, with 11 bases between the two ends. The CDR3 here is CASSADGLNTGELFF. Here the CDR3 DNA reads TGTGCCAGCAGCGCGGACGGACTGAACACCGGGGAGCTGTTTTTT.

Worth noting for this clone: A junction end diverges from the germline sequence, so it may reflect a read error. The chain joins TRBV11-2 to TRBJ2-3, with D possibly called TRBD1 or TRBD2 (5 bases each). CDR3 length equals 15 residues. Per germline, CDR1 SGHAT and CDR2 FQNNGV. The CDR3 region is CASSLDEKGTARRDF. CDR3 nucleotides: TGTGCCAGCAGCTTAGATGAGAAGGGGACCGCCCGCAGGGATTTT.

This chain uses TRBV28 with TRBJ1-1; D perhaps matches TRBD1 (5 bases). The CDR3 covers 16 residues. Deletions cut 6 bases from V and 0 bases from J, with 17 bases between. Germline assignment: CDR1 MDHEN and CDR2 SYDVKM. This CDR3 reads CASSQGKGRVNTEAFF. CDR3 coding DNA: TGTGCCAGCAGCCAAGGCAAGGGGCGAGTGAACACTGAAGCTTTCTTT.

This rearrangement joins TRBV27 to TRBJ1-6; maybe TRBD1 (6 bases). Trimming removed 6 bases at V and 5 bases at J, with 17 bases between. The length of the CDR3 is 16 residues. CDR1 is MNHEY and CDR2 is SMNVEV in the germline V gene (reference sequence). CDR3 DNA: TGTGCCAGCAGGAGGTCCGGGGGCAAGAATAATTCACCCCTCCACTTT. Translation: CASRRSGGKNNSPLHF.

The gene calls are TRBV11-3 and TRBJ2-5; possibly TRBD1 for D (8 bases). CDR1 is SGHNT and CDR2 is YENEEA in the germline V gene. The V and J ends lost 5 bases and 5 bases respectively, with 18 bases between them. This CDR3 has 15 residues. The CDR3 reads CASSRNTGGGETQYF. The CDR3 DNA sequence: TGTGCCAGCAGCAGAAATACAGGGGGAGGGGAGACCCAGTACTTC.

A remark on this clone: The junction shows a germline mismatch at one end, possibly a read error. Other DNA sequences in the sample encode the same CDR3. The J gene is TRBJ2-3, the V gene TRBV5-6; TRBD2 is a possible D gene (5 bases). Per germline, CDR1 SGHDT and CDR2 YYEEEE. The CDR3 is 15 amino acids. DNA of the CDR3: TGTGCCAGCAGGAGGGCGACACGTCAAACAGATACGCAGTACTTT. Protein sequence: CASRRATRQTDTQYF. Based on the CDR3 plus reference TRBV5-6 and TRBJ2-3, the full variable domain is DAGVTQSPTHLIKTRGQQVTLRCSPKSGHDTVSWYQQALGQGPQFIFQYYEEEERQRGNFPDRFSGHQFPNYSSELNVNALLLGDSALYLCASRRATRQTDTQYFGPGTRLTVL.

The V and J genes are TRBV15 and TRBJ2-7; 7 positions match TRBD1. The length of the CDR3 is 15 residues. V gave up 1 base and J gave up 1 base; unmatched junction bases: 4. Germline V CDR1 and CDR2: LNHNV, YYDKDF (reference sequence). The DNA for the CDR3 is TGTGCCACCAGCAGAGGTACAGGGGTTTCCTACGAGCAGTACTTC. Protein product: CATSRGTGVSYEQYF.

The V call is TRBV6-1, the J call TRBJ2-1; possible D gene TRBD2, 7 bases. Germline-derived CDR1 and CDR2 are MNHNS and SASEGT. CDR3 length: 15 amino acids. V was shortened by 5 bases and J by 2 bases, with 13 bases between the two germline ends. DNA for the CDR3: TGTGCCAGCAGTTTATGGGGGGGCGCCTACAATGAGCAGTTCTTC. This codes for CASSLWGGAYNEQFF.

The chain uses TRBV5-6 and TRBJ2-4; TRBD1 aligns across 7 bases. Trimming removed 4 bases from V and 2 bases from J; junction bases left unmatched: 9. The V gene's germline CDR1 is SGHDT and CDR2 YYEEEE. This CDR3 comprises 16 residues. Written as DNA, the CDR3 is TGTGCCAGCAGCCCGGGTAGTAGGGGGCCCAAAAACATTCAGTACTTC. Translation: CASSPGSRGPKNIQYF.

This clone appeared once. The rearrangement links TRBV6-1 to TRBJ2-4; 7 bases fit TRBD1. The CDR3 runs 14 residues. V shed 7 bases, J shed 8 bases, and the junction held 11 bases outside the gene matches. In germline, CDR1 is MNHNS, CDR2 SASEGT. CDR3 sequence: CASTPVTGTDIQYF. In nucleotides, the CDR3 is TGTGCCAGCACCCCCGTGACAGGGACGGACATTCAGTACTTC.

This clone was recorded once. This CDR3 fails to terminate in the conserved phenylalanine or tryptophan, so it likely reflects a read error. The DNA is left out, because the CDR3 cannot be placed on it with certainty; the CDR3 is given as TCRdb lists it. The chain uses TRBV7-9 and TRBJ1-2. CDR1 is SEHNR, CDR2 FQNEAQ, per germline (reference sequence). Ends included, the CDR3 has 10 residues. CDR3 loop: CASSLELRTL.

The chain has TRBV5-1 and TRBJ2-2; 10 nucleotides line up with TRBD1. Trimming took 1 base from V and 5 from J; bases not matched to a gene: 5. The CDR3 consists of 16 residues. Germline loops: CDR1 SGHRS, CDR2 YFSETQ. The CDR3 loop reads CASSLLGQGSTGELFF. For the CDR3, the DNA is TGCGCCAGCAGCTTGTTGGGACAGGGGAGTACCGGGGAGCTGTTTTTT.